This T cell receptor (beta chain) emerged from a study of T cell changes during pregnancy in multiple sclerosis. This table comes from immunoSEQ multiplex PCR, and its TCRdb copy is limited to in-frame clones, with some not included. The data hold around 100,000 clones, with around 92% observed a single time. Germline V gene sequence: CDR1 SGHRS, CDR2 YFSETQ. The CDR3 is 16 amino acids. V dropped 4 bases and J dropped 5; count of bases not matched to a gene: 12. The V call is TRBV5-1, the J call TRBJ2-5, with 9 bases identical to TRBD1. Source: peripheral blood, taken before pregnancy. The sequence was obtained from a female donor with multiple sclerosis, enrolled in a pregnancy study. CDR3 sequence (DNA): TGCGCCAGCAGCCTGAACCCGAACACAGGGGGCGAGACCCAGTACTTC. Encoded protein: CASSLNPNTGGETQYF.